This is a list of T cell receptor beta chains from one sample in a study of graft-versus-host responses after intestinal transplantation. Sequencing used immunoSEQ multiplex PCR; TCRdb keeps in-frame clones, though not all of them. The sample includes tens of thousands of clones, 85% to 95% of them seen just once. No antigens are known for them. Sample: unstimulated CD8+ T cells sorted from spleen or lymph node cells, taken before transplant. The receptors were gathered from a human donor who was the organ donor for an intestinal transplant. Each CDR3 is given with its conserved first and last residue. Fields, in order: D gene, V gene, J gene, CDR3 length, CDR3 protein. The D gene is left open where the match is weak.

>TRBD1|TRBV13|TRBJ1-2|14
CASSPGQEEVGYTF
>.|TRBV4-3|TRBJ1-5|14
CASSQKGGLRPQHF
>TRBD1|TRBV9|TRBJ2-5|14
CASSPGTGEETQYF
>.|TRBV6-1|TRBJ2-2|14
CASSETDNTGELFF
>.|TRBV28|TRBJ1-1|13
CASRVGEYTEAFF
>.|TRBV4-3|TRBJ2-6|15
CASSPSGSGANVLTF
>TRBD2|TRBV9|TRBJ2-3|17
CASSVRLAGTKPDTQYF
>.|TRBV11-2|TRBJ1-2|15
CASSFGGDTLYGYTF
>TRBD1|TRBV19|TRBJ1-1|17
CASSAQTGGQRNTEAFF
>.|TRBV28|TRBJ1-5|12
CASSFMDQPQHF
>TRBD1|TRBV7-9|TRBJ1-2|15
CASSSGTDPNYGYTF
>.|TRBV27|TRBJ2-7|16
CASSLSIGQHSYEQYF
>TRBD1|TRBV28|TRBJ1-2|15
CASSPGQGMYYGYTF
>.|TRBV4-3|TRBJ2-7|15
CASSQAGSGTYEQYF
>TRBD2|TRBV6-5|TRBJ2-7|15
CASSPILAGDYEQYF
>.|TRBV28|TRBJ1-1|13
CASRVQGFPEAFF
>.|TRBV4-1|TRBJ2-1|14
CASSLPGEANEQFF
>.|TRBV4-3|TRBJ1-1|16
CASSQGRAGLGTEAFF
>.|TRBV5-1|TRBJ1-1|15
CASSLVGSQNTEAFF
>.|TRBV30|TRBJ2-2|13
CAWRQGGGGELFF
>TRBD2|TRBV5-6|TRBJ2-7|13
CASSLGTSGKQYF
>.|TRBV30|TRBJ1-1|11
CAWRGRGEAFF
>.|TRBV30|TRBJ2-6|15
CAWSSGVPGANVLTF
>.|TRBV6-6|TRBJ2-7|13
CASSRPGTYEQYF
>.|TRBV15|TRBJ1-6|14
CATSGHSYNSPLHF
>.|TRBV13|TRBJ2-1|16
CASSLAGGDPYNEQFF
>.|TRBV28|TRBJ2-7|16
CASSLTGQLQSWEQYF
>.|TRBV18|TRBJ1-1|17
CASSPPLDRSPSPEAFF
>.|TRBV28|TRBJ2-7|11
CASSSVWEQYF
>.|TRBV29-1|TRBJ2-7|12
CSVEARAYEQYF
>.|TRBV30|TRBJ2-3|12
CAWSVVGDTQYF
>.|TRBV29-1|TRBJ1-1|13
CSVSPGQNTEAFF
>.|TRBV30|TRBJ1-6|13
CAWNGQNNSPLHF
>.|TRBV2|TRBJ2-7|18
CASSAFRDQATLPYEQYF
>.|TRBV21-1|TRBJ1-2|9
CASRYGYTF
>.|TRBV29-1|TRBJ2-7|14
CSVETGLGSYEQYF
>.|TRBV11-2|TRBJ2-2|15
CASSLFGGSTGELFF
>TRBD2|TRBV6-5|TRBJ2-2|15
CASSPAGGSSGELFF
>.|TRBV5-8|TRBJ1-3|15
CASSQDLSSGNTIYF
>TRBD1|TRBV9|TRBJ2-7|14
CASSPRDRAYEQYF
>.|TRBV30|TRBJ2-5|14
CAWSVGTGQETQYF
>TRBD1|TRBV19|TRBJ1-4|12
CASRTGGEKLFF